The 4 T cell receptor beta chains below were found in one sample sequenced in a study of vaccination and CD4 T cells after COVID-19. Stated treatment: roughly 11-day PBMC culture with coronavirus spike peptide pools or control peptides (ViraFEST assay). Their antigens remain unidentified. Cultured CD4+ T cells had their DNA profiled by the Oncomine TCR Beta short-read assay. TCRdb analysed the PCR reads with MiXCR anew, one entry per CDR3 protein. The data show under 20,000 distinct CDR3 sequences, more than 35% seen once. Material: CD4+ T cells from blood, cultured in vitro, obtained before SARS-CoV-2 vaccination. These receptors all stem from a human donor who had recovered from COVID-19.

J is TRBJ1-3 and V is TRBV4-3; D gene ambiguous. Germline V gene lookup returns CDR1 LGHNA and CDR2 YSLEER. Trimming left V 1 base short and J 0 bases short, with 7 bases between. The CDR3 length is 15 residues. CDR3 loop: CASSQGTASGNTIYF. For the CDR3, the DNA is TGCGCCAGCAGCCAAGGGACGGCCTCTGGAAACACCATATATTTT.

The V gene is TRBV20-1, the J gene TRBJ2-1; 13 nucleotides line up with TRBD2. Trimming cost V 2 bases and J 10 bases; bases outside gene matches: 8. CDR3 length: 15 amino acids. Germline values: CDR1 DFQATT, CDR2 SNEGSKA (reference sequence). The CDR3 DNA reads TGCAGTGCTAGACACGGGACTAGCGGGAAAGGGGAGCAGTTCTTC. Its translation: CSARHGTSGKGEQFF.

The table lists this clonotype with a few counts. V gene TRBV19 combines with J gene TRBJ2-5; perhaps TRBD2 as D (5 bases). The CDR3 runs to 13 residues. Trimming pared 2 bases from V and 5 bases from J, leaving 9 bases between. Germline V CDR1 and CDR2: LNHDA, SQIVND (reference sequence). CDR3 sequence: CASSISRAETQYF. CDR3 sequence (DNA): TGTGCCAGTAGTATATCGAGGGCGGAGACCCAGTACTTC.

V and J are TRBV28 and TRBJ1-2; tentative D call: TRBD1 (5 bases). Trimming stripped 7 bases from V and 2 bases from J, with 14 bases between. The CDR3 has 14 amino acids. CDR1 and CDR2 (germline): MDHEN, SYDVKM. The CDR3 is CASTQLRDNYGYTF. In DNA form, the CDR3 reads TGTGCCAGCACCCAGCTGCGGGACAACTATGGCTACACCTTC.